This TCR beta chain was captured in a study of blood T cell repertoires in COVID-19. This clone was counted a single time. The CDR3 length is 15 residues. Trimming took 2 bases from V and 7 from J, leaving 19 bases between them. CDR1 and CDR2 (germline): SGHRS, YFSETQ. Participants, about 18 to 100 years old, spanned about 26 US areas. In the original workflow: Reference gene primer amplification yielded estimated nucleated cell counts. Clones were read by immunoSEQ multiplex PCR, and TCRdb kept only the in-frame ones, dropping some. V and J calls and clone size are those listed in that table; D and trimming were worked out from the DNA. The top ten clones hold roughly 2.6% of a sample with about 250,000 clones, about 87% of them seen once.

This sequence joins TRBV5-1 and TRBJ2-7, with a possible D match to TRBD2 (5 bases). Sequenced: PBMCs or T cells enriched from blood (not recorded which). The clonotype originates from a woman in her twenties or thirties with acute COVID-19. CDR3 sequence: CASSFGTEAFREQYF. As DNA, the CDR3 is TGCGCCAGCAGCTTTGGAACGGAGGCTTTTCGGGAGCAGTACTTC.